The rows below give T cell receptor beta chains drawn from one sample of a study of shared clonotypes between healthy human individuals. Generated by immunoSEQ multiplex PCR, the TCRdb table keeps only in-frame clones and is missing some. The table has some 490,000 clones, roughly 80% seen once; the top ten hold roughly 12%. Specimen: PBMCs. The receptors derive from a woman in her 40s in good health. Some clones in this sample may be carry-over from other donors' samples. The conserved cysteine and the conserved F or W are not part of the CDR3 here. Each record gives: V gene, CDR3 protein.

V: TRBV9
CDR3: ASSVAVGNSGNTIY

V: TRBV29-1
CDR3: SVAWGTRSAF

V: TRBV25-1
CDR3: ASSGYTRSNEKLF

V: TRBV29-1
CDR3: STRAGMSYNEQF

V: TRBV30
CDR3: AWRLGNTIY

V: TRBV5-1
CDR3: ASSVSSGSREQY

V: TRBV2
CDR3: APRMGEQETQY

V: TRBV6-5
CDR3: ASSYSTGTEAF

V: TRBV18
CDR3: ASSPQRDSYEQY

V: TRBV27
CDR3: ASLLRVEEQGGSYEQY

V: TRBV10-3
CDR3: AISDGREDEQY

V: TRBV28
CDR3: ASSFAGYSNQPQH

V: TRBV30
CDR3: AFKGDRITEAF

V: TRBV7-9
CDR3: ASSSTGNRDGYT

V: TRBV6-1
CDR3: ASTSLAYADTQY

V: TRBV19
CDR3: ASSIRGFQPQH

V: TRBV18
CDR3: ASSRETNEKLF